These 16 T cell receptor beta chains were sequenced from one sample in a study of blood T cell repertoires in COVID-19. Data came from immunoSEQ multiplex PCR; TCRdb stores just in-frame clones and leaves some out. Of roughly 55,000 clones in the sample, about 78% were seen once. Sample: peripheral blood. These receptor sequences come from an elderly man with acute or convalescent COVID-19.

The chain links TRBV9 to TRBJ2-1; 7 nucleotides agree with TRBD1. Germline-derived CDR1 and CDR2 are SGDLS and YYNGEE. This CDR3 is built from 15 residues. V lost 3 bases and J lost 5; bases outside the gene matches: 8. The CDR3 spells CASSDRTGSNNEQFF. CDR3 in DNA: TGTGCCAGCAGCGACAGGACAGGATCCAACAATGAGCAGTTCTTC.

Here the CDR3 reads CASGLYRTVNTEAFF. The DNA for the CDR3 is TGTGCCAGCGGCCTTTATAGGACAGTGAACACTGAAGCTTTCTTT. This chain joins TRBV6-5 and TRBJ1-1; maybe TRBD1 (6 bases). The CDR3 runs to 15 residues. Germline V CDR1 and CDR2: MNHEY, SVGAGI. The V end lost 8 bases, the J end lost 0 bases, and 16 bases lay between the germline ends.

The chain combines TRBV19 with TRBJ2-5, with 8 bases that match TRBD1. This CDR3 has 14 residues. Looked up from germline, CDR1 is LNHDA and CDR2 is SQIVND (reference sequence). With 6 bases clipped from V and 2 bases from J, the junction kept 5 bases outside the gene matches. CDR3 DNA: TGTGCCAGTAGAAGCCGACAGGGGCAAGAGACCCAGTACTTC. This sequence encodes CASRSRQGQETQYF.

This chain joins TRBV30 and TRBJ2-3; 8 bases are a match to TRBD1. The trim removed 2 bases at V and 4 bases at J, leaving 17 bases unmatched. CDR1 and CDR2 (germline): GTSNPN, SVGIG (reference sequence). This CDR3 has 18 amino acids. CDR3 in amino acids: CAWSSPHRTGSRPDTQYF. The DNA of the CDR3 is TGTGCCTGGAGTTCCCCCCACAGGACAGGGAGTCGGCCAGATACGCAGTATTTT. The full variable domain, rest sourced from reference TRBV30 and TRBJ2-3, is SQTIHQWPATLVQPVGSPLSLECTVEGTSNPNLYWYRQAAGRGLQLLFYSVGIGQISSEVPQNLSASRPQDRQFILSSKKLLLSDSGFYLCAWSSPHRTGSRPDTQYFGPGTRLTVL.

The V gene is TRBV7-3, the J gene TRBJ1-2; a possible D gene is TRBD1 (5 bases). Trimming stripped 1 base from V and 2 bases from J, with 11 bases between. The germline V gene encodes CDR1 SGHTA and CDR2 FQGTGA. There are 15 residues in the CDR3. CDR3 in DNA: TGTGCCAGCAGCTTAATTGCGGGGCAGAACTATGGCTACACCTTC. Protein product: CASSLIAGQNYGYTF.

In its sample, this clone was seen once. The chain combines TRBV28 with TRBJ1-6; 8 bases map to TRBD1. With V trimmed by 2 bases and J by 9 bases, 6 bases remained unmatched. The CDR3 spans 15 residues. Germline V lookup: CDR1 MDHEN, CDR2 SYDVKM. In DNA form, the CDR3 reads TGTGCCAGCAGTTTAGGACAGGGTTTGGGTTCACCCCTCCACTTT. Encoded protein: CASSLGQGLGSPLHF.

This chain connects TRBV11-3 to TRBJ2-7; the match to TRBD2 covers 13 bases. V was pared by 0 bases and J by 4 bases, with 0 bases of the junction left unmatched. Germline CDR1 reads SGHNT; CDR2 reads YENEEA. The length of the CDR3 is 15 residues. The CDR3 DNA reads TGTGCCAGCAGCTTAGAGGGACTAGCGGGATACGAGCAGTACTTC. Its translation is CASSLEGLAGYEQYF.

The chain couples TRBV11-2 to TRBJ1-1; 7 bases agree with TRBD1. The CDR3 contains 16 residues. V shed 2 bases, J shed 1 base, and the junction held 7 bases outside the gene matches. Germline assignment: CDR1 SGHAT and CDR2 FQNNGV. The CDR3 spells CASSLYKGQTNTEAFF. As DNA, the CDR3 is TGTGCCAGCAGCTTATATAAGGGACAGACGAACACTGAAGCTTTCTTT.

The chain is built from TRBV28 and TRBJ1-4, with a weak D call TRBD1 (5 bases). Trimming cost V 6 bases and J 7 bases, with 15 bases left between them. CDR1 MDHEN and CDR2 SYDVKM come from the germline V gene. The CDR3 is 14 residues long. The CDR3 region is CASSHGGDGEKLFF. The CDR3 DNA sequence: TGTGCCAGCAGCCACGGGGGGGACGGTGAAAAACTGTTTTTT. Drawing the rest from reference TRBV28 and TRBJ1-4, the complete variable domain is DVKVTQSSRYLVKRTGEKVFLECVQDMDHENMFWYRQDPGLGLRLIYFSYDVKMKEKGDIPEGYSVSREKKERFSLILESASTNQTSMYLCASSHGGDGEKLFFGSGTQLSVL.

This clone showed up just once. The chain has TRBV27 and TRBJ2-3; TRBD2 might be the D (5 bases). V lost 2 bases and J 2 bases, leaving 11 bases between the germline ends. The germline V gene has CDR1 MNHEY and CDR2 SMNVEV (reference sequence). The CDR3 is 15 amino acids. CDR3 coding DNA: TGTGCCAGCAGTTTAATGGGAGCCAACACAGATACGCAGTATTTT. It translates to CASSLMGANTDTQYF.

This clone was seen only a few times. J is TRBJ2-3 and V is TRBV5-1; 7 nucleotides match TRBD2. CDR1 is SGHRS and CDR2 is YFSETQ in the germline V gene. J gave up 6 bases and V 0 bases, and 7 bases lay outside the gene matches. CDR3 length: 15 residues. The CDR3 protein is CASSLGGSGPDTQYF. In nucleotides, the CDR3 is TGCGCCAGCAGCTTGGGCGGGAGTGGACCCGATACGCAGTATTTT.

The V and J genes are TRBV7-9 and TRBJ2-3; 10 nucleotides agree with TRBD2. The CDR3 totals 16 residues. Germline loops: CDR1 SEHNR, CDR2 FQNEAQ (reference sequence). Trimming took 4 bases from V and 8 from J; bases not matched to a gene: 12. The CDR3 spells CASSSPWVAGGGTQYF. The CDR3 bases are TGTGCCAGCAGCTCCCCTTGGGTAGCGGGAGGAGGTACGCAGTATTTT.

J is TRBJ2-5 and V is TRBV5-1, with 8 bases lining up with TRBD1. The CDR3 contains 15 residues. The J segment lost 1 base and the V segment lost 4 bases, leaving 6 bases of the junction unmatched. Germline CDR1 and CDR2: SGHRS and YFSETQ. CDR3 sequence (DNA): TGCGCCAGCAGCCACCTGGACAGGGTCCAAGAGACCCAGTACTTC. It specifies CASSHLDRVQETQYF.

CDR3 in amino acids: CASSLVGGLSTEAFF. The CDR3 DNA reads as TGCGCCAGCAGCTTGGTCGGGGGGCTGAGCACTGAAGCTTTCTTT. The genes are TRBV5-1 and TRBJ1-1, with D maybe TRBD1 (6 bases). V lost 0 bases and J 4 bases, leaving 13 bases between the germline ends. Germline V gives CDR1 SGHRS, CDR2 YFSETQ. The CDR3 length is 15 residues.

This clone was seen a single time. The rearrangement links TRBV19 to TRBJ1-1, with a possible D match to TRBD1 (5 bases). Germline lookup yields CDR1 LNHDA and CDR2 SQIVND (reference sequence). Trimming left V 8 bases short and J 6 bases short, with 13 bases between. The CDR3 loop spans 12 amino acids. CDR3 sequence: CASRRTGSEAFF. The CDR3 DNA follows: TGTGCCAGTCGCCGAACAGGCTCTGAAGCTTTCTTT.

This clone was seen just once. The J gene is TRBJ2-1, the V gene TRBV12-3 or TRBV12-4; maybe TRBD2 (6 bases). The CDR3 is 13 residues long. V was cut by 6 bases and J by 4 bases, with 10 bases left in between. DNA for the CDR3: TGTGCCAGCAGCCCGCTAGCGTACAATGAGCAGTTCTTC. Translation: CASSPLAYNEQFF.